The TCR beta chain described here comes from a study of long-term antiretroviral therapy in people with HIV. Across the whole study: Initial samples were collected about a decade before the 2015 immediate-ART recommendation.

Trimming took 0 bases from V and 5 from J, leaving 20 bases between them. From germline, CDR1 is LGHNT and CDR2 FRNRAP. The CDR3 has 18 amino acids. On this clone itself: Its antigen is undetermined.

The assay used was immunoSEQ (version v3.0), run at survey level. Libraries were prepared by immunoSEQ multiplex PCR; TCRdb keeps only in-frame clonotypes and omits some of them. The sample has roughly 28,000 clones; more than 85% are singletons. Broader study findings: Information on adherence to ART, viral resistance or therapy changes was unavailable. ART-treated samples gained diversity yet remained below transplant donor controls.

V gene TRBV12-5 combines with J gene TRBJ2-1, with D unclear. Sequenced here: unsorted PBMCs, sampled 6.2 years after starting antiretroviral therapy. The sequence derives from a man aged 35 to 55 with HIV. Here the CDR3 DNA reads TGTGCTAGTGGTTTGGTACTGTCGACGGCTAACGGAGACAATGAGCAGTTCTTC. Translation: CASGLVLSTANGDNEQFF.